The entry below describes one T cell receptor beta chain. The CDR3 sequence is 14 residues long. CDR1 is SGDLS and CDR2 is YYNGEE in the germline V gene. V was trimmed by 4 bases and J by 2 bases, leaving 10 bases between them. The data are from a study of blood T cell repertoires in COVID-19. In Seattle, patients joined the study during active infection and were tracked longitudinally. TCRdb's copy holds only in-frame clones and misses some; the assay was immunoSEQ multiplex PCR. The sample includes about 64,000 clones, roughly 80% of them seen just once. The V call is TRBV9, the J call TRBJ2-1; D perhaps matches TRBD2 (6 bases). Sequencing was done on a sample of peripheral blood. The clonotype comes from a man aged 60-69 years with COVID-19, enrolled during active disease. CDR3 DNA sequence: TGTGCCAGCAGCCCGCGGGAAGCCTACAATGAGCAGTTCTTC. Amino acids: CASSPREAYNEQFF. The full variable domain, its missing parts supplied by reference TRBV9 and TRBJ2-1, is DSGVTQTPKHLITATGQRVTLRCSPRSGDLSVYWYQQSLDQGLQFLIQYYNGEERAKGNILERFSAQQFPDLHSELNLSSLELGDSALYFCASSPREAYNEQFFGPGTRLTVL.